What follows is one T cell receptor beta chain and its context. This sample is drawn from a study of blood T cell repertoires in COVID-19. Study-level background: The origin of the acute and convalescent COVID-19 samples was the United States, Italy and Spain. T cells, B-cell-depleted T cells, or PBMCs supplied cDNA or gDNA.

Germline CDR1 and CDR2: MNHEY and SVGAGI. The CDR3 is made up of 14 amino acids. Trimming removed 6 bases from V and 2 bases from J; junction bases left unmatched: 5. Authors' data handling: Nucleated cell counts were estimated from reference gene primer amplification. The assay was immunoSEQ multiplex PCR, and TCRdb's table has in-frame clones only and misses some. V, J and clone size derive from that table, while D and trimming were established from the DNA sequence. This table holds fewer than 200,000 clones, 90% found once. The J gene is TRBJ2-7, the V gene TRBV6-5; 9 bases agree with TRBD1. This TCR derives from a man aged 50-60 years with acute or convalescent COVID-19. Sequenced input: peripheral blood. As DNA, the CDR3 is TGTGCCAGCAGCACCGGGACAGGGCCCTACGAGCAGTACTTC. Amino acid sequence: CASSTGTGPYEQYF.